The rows below give T cell receptor beta chains drawn from one sample of a study of cytomegalovirus exposure and HLA in healthy donors. Sequenced by immunoSEQ multiplex PCR; TCRdb stores in-frame clones only, minus some. Seen here are about 280,000 clones, roughly 90% observed once, and the top ten hold about 0.9%. The sample was PBMCs. The receptors were gathered from a woman younger than 30 in good health and CMV-seronegative. The CDR3 runs from the conserved cysteine through the conserved F or W. D genes are given only for firm matches. The size of a clone is reported for some rows only, either as once, few or many, or as a class for expanded clones.

DNA	CDR3	V	J	D	size
TGTGCCAGCAAAAATAACGAGTTCGCTGAAGCTTTCTTT	CASKNNEFAEAFF	TRBV6-1	TRBJ1-1	NA	NA
TGTGCCAGTATGGCCGGGTTACAGGTCAATCAGCCCCAGCATTTT	CASMAGLQVNQPQHF	TRBV19	TRBJ1-5	NA	once
TGTGCCAGCAGTGCGCGTGCCTACGAGCAGTACTTC	CASSARAYEQYF	TRBV2	TRBJ2-7	NA	NA
TGTGCCAGCAGCCGAGCGACGGATGGCTACACCTTC	CASSRATDGYTF	TRBV7-9	TRBJ1-2	NA	few
TGTGCCAGCAGCTTAGCGGGACAGATGAACACTGAAGCTTTCTTT	CASSLAGQMNTEAFF	TRBV7-8	TRBJ1-1	TRBD1	NA
TGTGCCAGCCGGCGAGGGACTAGTCCAGATACGCAGTATTTT	CASRRGTSPDTQYF	TRBV27	TRBJ2-3	TRBD2	NA
TGTGCCAGCAGTGAGCGGGGGGACGAGTTTGGGTTCTTC	CASSERGDEFGFF	TRBV2	TRBJ2-1	TRBD2	NA
TGCGCCAGCAGCTTGGCAGGGGACTATGGCTACACCTTC	CASSLAGDYGYTF	TRBV5-1	TRBJ1-2	NA	NA
TGTGCCAGCAGTGAAGTGGGCCAGCCCCAGCATTTT	CASSEVGQPQHF	TRBV2	TRBJ1-5	NA	few
TGTGCCAGCAGCATAGACTGGCATTTT	CASSIDWHF	TRBV21-1	TRBJ1-5	NA	few
TGTGCCAGCAGCCAATACAGCGGGAGATTCGTTCAGTTCTTC	CASSQYSGRFVQFF	TRBV7-6	TRBJ2-1	TRBD2	NA
TGTGCCAGCAACCCTAGCGGGGGCGCGTCCTATGAGCAGTTCTTC	CASNPSGGASYEQFF	TRBV28	TRBJ2-1	TRBD2	NA
TGTGCCAGCAGCTTCAGCGGGGGCGTGAGCAATCAGCCCCAGCATTTT	CASSFSGGVSNQPQHF	TRBV7-2	TRBJ1-5	NA	NA
TGCGCCAGCAGCTTGGTGTCCAATACGCGAAGTGAGCAGTTCTTC	CASSLVSNTRSEQFF	TRBV5-1	TRBJ2-1	NA	NA
TGTGCCAGCAGCCTCGGGAGGGCAGATTCCTACGAGCAGTACTTC	CASSLGRADSYEQYF	TRBV5-4	TRBJ2-7	TRBD2	few
TGTGCCAGCAGCCACGGGACAGGGGATGATGGCTACACCTTC	CASSHGTGDDGYTF	TRBV9	TRBJ1-2	TRBD1	NA
TGCGCCAGCAGCGCTAGCTGGACAGGGGCTACGTGGGAGCAGTACTTC	CASSASWTGATWEQYF	TRBV5-1	TRBJ2-7	TRBD1	NA
TGTGCCAGCAGCTCCCCCCCTCAGGGTACCTACGAGCAGTACTTC	CASSSPPQGTYEQYF	TRBV7-6	TRBJ2-7	NA	NA
TGCGCCAGCAGCGGGGGGGACATTCCCAATTCACCCCTCCACTTT	CASSGGDIPNSPLHF	TRBV5-1	TRBJ1-6	NA	NA
TGTGCCAGCAGTTTACTCGTGCGGGGAGGTGACGAGCAGTACTTC	CASSLLVRGGDEQYF	TRBV7-3	TRBJ2-7	NA	once
TGTGCCAGCAGCCCGACGGCCCGCGGGAGCTTAGAGACCCAGTACTTC	CASSPTARGSLETQYF	TRBV14	TRBJ2-5	TRBD2	NA
TGTGCCAGCAGCGTGGAGGGGAAGGAGGCTACGCAGTATTTT	CASSVEGKEATQYF	TRBV9	TRBJ2-3	NA	NA
TGTGCCATCAGTGAAGACTCCACTCGGTCCTACGAGCAGTACTTC	CAISEDSTRSYEQYF	TRBV10-3	TRBJ2-7	NA	NA
TGTGCCAGCAGTTGGACTAGCGGAGCCAATGAGCAGTTCTTC	CASSWTSGANEQFF	TRBV6-5	TRBJ2-1	TRBD2	NA
TGTGCCAGCAGCCCCCGGGACAGGCCAACCTACGAGCAGTACTTC	CASSPRDRPTYEQYF	TRBV28	TRBJ2-7	TRBD1	NA
TGCGCCAGCAGCTCCCGCTCCTACGAGCAGTACTTC	CASSSRSYEQYF	TRBV5-1	TRBJ2-7	NA	NA
TGTGCCATCAGTGAGGAGGGACTGGGGAATTCCTACAATGAGCAGTTCTTC	CAISEEGLGNSYNEQFF	TRBV10-3	TRBJ2-1	NA	once
TGTGCCTGGAGTCGGACAGGGGCTAACTATGGCTACACCTTC	CAWSRTGANYGYTF	TRBV30	TRBJ1-2	TRBD1	NA
TGTGCCAGCAGACTCCTTAGCGGGAGAGGCCCAGATACGCAGTATTTT	CASRLLSGRGPDTQYF	TRBV6-6	TRBJ2-3	TRBD2	NA
TGTGCCAGCAGCTTGTACGGTCGCGGGGCCAGCTCCTACAATGAGCAGTTCTTC	CASSLYGRGASSYNEQFF	TRBV5-4	TRBJ2-1	NA	NA
TGTGCCAGCACCATGGGGGGAATTTATAGCAATCAGCCCCAGCATTTT	CASTMGGIYSNQPQHF	TRBV5-6	TRBJ1-5	NA	NA